The 3 T cell receptor beta chains listed next were all sequenced from one sample in a study of shared clonotypes between healthy human individuals. The table came from immunoSEQ multiplex PCR; TCRdb's copy has only in-frame clones and leaves some out. The table records some 1,400,000 clones, more than 95% of them present only once. Material for sequencing was naive CD4+ T cells sorted from blood. The subset: CD45RA+ positively selected. All receptors come from a man younger than 45 in good health.

A remark on this clone: This sample also contains other DNA sequences that code for the same CDR3. J is TRBJ2-1 and V is TRBV5-1; weak D call: TRBD1 (7 bases). V lost 0 bases to trimming and J lost 7 bases, with 11 bases between them. From germline, CDR1 is SGHRS and CDR2 YFSETQ. The CDR3 spans 14 residues. The CDR3 sequence is CASSLGTGGNEQFF. In DNA form, the CDR3 reads TGCGCCAGCAGCTTGGGGACAGGAGGGAATGAGCAGTTCTTC.

The V and J genes are TRBV2 and TRBJ2-7; 7 nucleotides align to TRBD2. Germline V gene data show CDR1 as SNHLY and CDR2 as FYNNEI. V dropped 8 bases and J dropped 0; count of bases not matched to a gene: 7. CDR3 size: 14 residues. DNA of the CDR3: TGTGCCAGCGTGGTGGGACTAAACTCCTACGAGCAGTACTTC. Amino acids: CASVVGLNSYEQYF. Filled out from reference TRBV2 and TRBJ2-7, the complete variable domain reads EPEVTQTPSHQVTQMGQEVILRCVPISNHLYFYWYRQILGQKVEFLVSFYNNEISEKSEIFDDQFSVERPDGSNFTLKIRSTKLEDSAMYFCASVVGLNSYEQYFGPGTRLTVT.

Comments on this clone: Other DNA variants within this sample encode the same CDR3. This chain uses TRBV7-9 with TRBJ2-5; 9 bases align to TRBD1. Germline V gene sequence: CDR1 SEHNR, CDR2 FQNEAQ (reference sequence). CDR3 length: 15 amino acids. Trimming took 5 bases from V and 2 from J; bases not matched to a gene: 6. CDR3 loop: CASSRRGTGQETQYF. The CDR3 DNA reads as TGTGCCAGCAGCAGGCGGGGGACAGGGCAAGAGACCCAGTACTTC.